This TCR beta chain comes out of a study of regulatory T cells in long-lasting Graves disease. As to time point: newly diagnosed GD, antithyroid drugs for less than 3 months. After RNA was extracted from PBMCs, the TCR library was made from it. Investigators prepared the TCR beta libraries by applying iRepertoire HTBI primers and Arm-PCR of CDR3 regions. From the multiplex PCR reads, TCRdb called clonotypes with MiXCR, one entry per CDR3 protein. This table has more than 450,000 distinct CDR3 sequences, about a sixth appearing once. CDR1 DFQATT and CDR2 SNEGSKA come from the germline V gene (reference sequence). The CDR3 totals 12 residues. V lost 8 bases and J 6 bases, leaving 14 bases between the germline ends. These data were likewise used in another study, on T cells in Graves' hyperthyroidism and ophthalmopathy.

This rearrangement joins TRBV20-1 to TRBJ1-5; the D is unclear. The sequencing used peripheral blood mononuclear cells (PBMCs), collected at new diagnosis, from a patient treated with antithyroid drugs. The sequence came from a man aged 40-49 years with Graves disease. The CDR3 DNA sequence: TGCAGTAGCCTGGCAGGCGGTCAGCCCCAGCATTTT. This encodes CSSLAGGQPQHF.